This entry lists 32 T cell receptor beta chains sequenced from one sample in a study of neurological immune-mediated disorders. In TCRdb, the 5' RACE reads were re-called with MiXCR into one record per CDR3 protein. The sample includes about 59,000 distinct CDR3 sequences, about 13% of them seen just once. The sample taken for sequencing was PBMCs. The origin of the receptors is a woman aged 60-70 years with HTLV-1-associated myelopathy (HAM/TSP).

This sequence joins TRBV5-1 and TRBJ2-7; TRBD1 matches 8 bases. Per the germline V gene, CDR1 is SGHRS and CDR2 is YFSETQ. V gave up 7 bases and J gave up 2 bases; unmatched junction bases: 2. There are 12 residues in the CDR3. DNA for the CDR3: TGCGCCAGCGGGACAGGAGCCTACGAGCAGTACTTC. Its protein is CASGTGAYEQYF.

Details on this clonotype: One junction end disagrees with the germline gene, perhaps due to a read error. The chain carries TRBV12-3 or TRBV12-4 and TRBJ1-2; TRBD1 might be the D (5 bases). This CDR3 has 15 residues. CDR3: CANSTGRGSNYGYTF. As DNA, the CDR3 is TGTGCCAACAGTACCGGGAGGGGATCAAACTATGGCTACACCTTC.

This clonotype was detected ten times or more. The CDR3 nucleotides read TGCGCCAGCAGCTTGGCCTCCCAGACTAGCGGGATGGCAGATACGCAGTATTTT. Residues: CASSLASQTSGMADTQYF. J is TRBJ2-3 and V is TRBV5-1; TRBD2 agrees at 11 bases. Germline CDR1 and CDR2: SGHRS and YFSETQ. J gave up 4 bases and V 0 bases, and 10 bases lay outside the gene matches. There are 18 residues in the CDR3.

This clonotype was recorded many times. The rearrangement links TRBV20-1 to TRBJ1-1; a weak D match, TRBD1 (5 bases). Trimming removed 4 bases at V and 7 bases at J, with 10 bases between. The CDR3 runs 11 residues. Per germline, CDR1 DFQATT and CDR2 SNEGSKA (reference sequence). CDR3 sequence: CSAKTELEAFF. CDR3 nucleotide sequence: TGCAGTGCTAAGACAGAACTTGAAGCTTTCTTT.

At least ten counts were recorded for this clonotype. The chain employs TRBV6-5 and TRBJ1-5; D perhaps matches TRBD1 (5 bases). Trimming shortened V by 6 bases and J by 0 bases, and 12 bases separated the two germline ends. Per germline, CDR1 MNHEY and CDR2 SVGAGI. The CDR3 is 15 amino acids. The CDR3 loop reads CASRPGTVSNQPQHF. In DNA, the CDR3 is TGTGCCAGCAGACCCGGGACGGTTAGCAATCAGCCCCAGCATTTT.

This clonotype rates as medium-sized. The chain joins TRBV6-5 to TRBJ2-2; TRBD2 matches 9 bases. V lost 5 bases, J lost 6 bases, and 1 base stayed unmatched. Germline CDR1 MNHEY, CDR2 SVGAGI. CDR3 length: 13 amino acids. DNA for the CDR3: TGTGCCAGCAGTGGACTAGCGTCCGGGGAGCTGTTTTTT. It codes for CASSGLASGELFF.

This clonotype is judged medium-sized (0.01 to 0.1%). The chain carries TRBV5-1 and TRBJ2-1; tentatively, D is TRBD2 (6 bases). This CDR3 spans 15 amino acids. Germline CDR1 SGHRS, CDR2 YFSETQ. The V and J ends lost 3 bases and 0 bases respectively, with 10 bases between them. The CDR3 is CASSSGAGSYNEQFF. Here the CDR3 DNA reads TGCGCCAGCAGCTCAGGAGCGGGCTCCTACAATGAGCAGTTCTTC.

This clonotype was detected ten times or more. The genes are TRBV6-1 and TRBJ1-1; D is unclear. The CDR3 extends over 11 amino acids. Germline CDR1 and CDR2: MNHNS and SASEGT. Deletions cut 7 bases from V and 4 bases from J, with 7 bases between. The CDR3 nucleotides read TGTGCCAGCACCGGGATCACTGAAGCTTTCTTT. This codes for CASTGITEAFF.

This clonotype came up many times. This chain uses TRBV20-1 with TRBJ1-6; possible D gene TRBD1, 6 bases. CDR1 and CDR2 (germline): DFQATT, SNEGSKA (reference sequence). The CDR3 runs to 15 residues. Deletions cut 3 bases from V and 3 bases from J, with 12 bases between. In nucleotides, the CDR3 is TGCAGTGCTAGGACCCGGACAGACTATAATTCACCCCTCCACTTT. Protein sequence: CSARTRTDYNSPLHF.

Many counts were recorded for this clonotype. The genes are TRBV6-5 and TRBJ1-3; tentatively, D is TRBD1 (6 bases). V gave up 11 bases and J gave up 0 bases, with 14 bases separating them. Germline V gene lookup returns CDR1 MNHEY and CDR2 SVGAGI. This CDR3 is 14 amino acids long. In DNA, the CDR3 is TGTGCCGTCCGGGACACCAACTCTGGAAACACCATATATTTT. It yields the protein CAVRDTNSGNTIYF.

This clonotype was recorded at least ten times. J is TRBJ2-7 and V is TRBV6-5; D might be TRBD1 or TRBD2, each matching 6 bases. This CDR3 has 14 amino acids. V lost 2 bases to trimming and J lost 2 bases, with 10 bases between them. CDR1 is MNHEY and CDR2 is SVGAGI in the germline V gene. In DNA form, the CDR3 reads TGTGCCAGCAGTTACAAGGGGGGCCCCTACGAGCAGTACTTC. Translated: CASSYKGGPYEQYF.

This clonotype showed up many times. This chain connects TRBV14 to TRBJ2-1, with 9 bases aligning to TRBD1. With V trimmed by 2 bases and J by 10 bases, 3 bases remained unmatched. Per germline, CDR1 SGHDN and CDR2 FVKESK. The CDR3 consists of 13 residues. The CDR3 sequence is CASSQTGGREQFF. The DNA for the CDR3 is TGTGCCAGCAGCCAAACAGGGGGCCGCGAGCAGTTCTTC. Looking up the rest from reference TRBV14 and TRBJ2-1 gives the full variable domain: EAGVTQFPSHSVIEKGQTVTLRCDPISGHDNLYWYRRVMGKEIKFLLHFVKESKQDESGMPNNRFLAERTGGTYSTLKVQPAELEDSGVYFCASSQTGGREQFFGPGTRLTVL.

To note about this clonotype: Germline is not matched at one junction end, which may reflect a read error. The V gene is TRBV18, the J gene TRBJ2-5, with D maybe TRBD1 (5 bases). In germline, CDR1 is KGHSH, CDR2 LQKENI. The CDR3 loop spans 12 amino acids. CDR3 bases: TGTTCCAGCTCATCAGGGATGGAGACCCAGTACTTC. It is translated as CSSSSGMETQYF.

This clonotype was counted many times. J is TRBJ2-1 and V is TRBV7-8; D may correspond to TRBD1 or TRBD2 (5 bases each). Germline V gene sequence: CDR1 SGHVS, CDR2 FQNEAQ. V dropped 1 base and J dropped 2 bases, with 6 bases sitting between them. This CDR3 is 14 amino acids long. This CDR3 is CASSLGDPYNEQFF. In DNA form, the CDR3 reads TGTGCCAGCAGCTTAGGGGACCCCTACAATGAGCAGTTCTTC.

This clonotype was detected many times. The chain joins TRBV20-1 to TRBJ1-2; D gene uncertain. Germline values: CDR1 DFQATT, CDR2 SNEGSKA (reference sequence). The germline V and J ends were trimmed by 3 bases and 12 bases, with 20 bases remaining between them. This CDR3 has 13 amino acids. The CDR3, as DNA: TGCAGTGCTAGGGACGGAACCCTATTCGCCGACACCTTC. This encodes CSARDGTLFADTF.

This clonotype was seen at least ten times. The chain has TRBV20-1 and TRBJ2-7; D unclear. Germline V lookup: CDR1 DFQATT, CDR2 SNEGSKA (reference sequence). CDR3 size: 11 residues. The V and J ends lost 6 bases and 3 bases respectively, with 9 bases between them. Written as DNA, the CDR3 is TGCAGTGCCATCGGGCACTACGAGCAGTACTTC. Residues: CSAIGHYEQYF.

This clonotype was counted at least ten times. V usage is TRBV10-3 and J usage is TRBJ2-4; weak D call: TRBD1 (6 bases). Trimming removed 4 bases at V and 4 bases at J, with 8 bases between. This CDR3 has 13 residues. Germline CDR1 ENHRY, CDR2 SYGVKD. Here the CDR3 DNA reads TGTGCCATCAGTGGACAGGATAAAAACATTCAGTACTTC. It codes for CAISGQDKNIQYF.

This clonotype has a count of ten or more. This rearrangement joins TRBV29-1 to TRBJ2-7; TRBD1 might be the D (6 bases). The CDR3 totals 11 residues. Trimming shortened V by 7 bases and J by 3 bases, and 10 bases separated the two germline ends. The germline V gene encodes CDR1 SQVTM and CDR2 ANQGSEA. CDR3 sequence (DNA): TGCAGCGCCGAGGACAGCTACGAGCAGTACTTC. Its protein product is CSAEDSYEQYF.

This clonotype was found many times. The chain is built from TRBV20-1 and TRBJ2-7; possible D gene TRBD2, 5 bases. The CDR3 covers 13 residues. Germline values: CDR1 DFQATT, CDR2 SNEGSKA (reference sequence). Trimming removed 3 bases from V and 5 bases from J, with 14 bases in between. The CDR3 nucleotides are TGCAGTGCTAGGGCGCCTAGCCTTAACGAGCAGTACTTC. Its protein is CSARAPSLNEQYF.

Many counts were recorded for this clonotype. The chain carries TRBV20-1 and TRBJ2-1; TRBD2 matches at 8 bases. This CDR3 comprises 14 residues. The ends lost 6 bases at V and 6 bases at J; junction bases unmatched: 10. The germline gives CDR1 DFQATT, CDR2 SNEGSKA (reference sequence). The CDR3 DNA sequence: TGCAGTGCCGGGGGGGGGCTAGCAACCAATGAGCAGTTCTTC. Its translation: CSAGGGLATNEQFF.

This clonotype showed up just a few times. Since a much larger clone is just one base distant, this may be a read error. The V call is TRBV28, the J call TRBJ2-4, with D possibly matching TRBD2 (6 bases). Germline assignment: CDR1 MDHEN and CDR2 SYDVKM. The CDR3 consists of 14 residues. CDR3 DNA sequence: TGTGCCAGCACCTTAGGGACTCATAAAAGCATTCAGTACTTC. Protein sequence: CASTLGTHKSIQYF.

Concerning this clonotype: A junction boundary mismatches the germline segment, possibly from a read error. J is TRBJ2-7 and V is TRBV11-2; TRBD2 matches 11 bases. The germline V gene encodes CDR1 SGHAT and CDR2 FQNNGV. This CDR3 is built from 18 residues. CDR3 in amino acids: CAGSLAGATSGSYYEQYF. The CDR3 DNA sequence: TGTGCCGGCAGCTTAGCAGGTGCAACTAGCGGGAGCTACTACGAGCAGTACTTC.

In the case of this clonotype: One junction end disagrees with the germline gene, perhaps due to a read error. The J gene is TRBJ2-7, the V gene TRBV14, with D possibly being TRBD2 (6 bases). This CDR3 is built from 15 residues. Germline V gene lookup returns CDR1 SGHDN and CDR2 FVKESK. Here the CDR3 reads CANSHPGTLSYEQYF. The CDR3 bases are TGTGCCAACAGCCACCCCGGGACTCTATCCTACGAGCAGTACTTC.

This clonotype was found many times. The chain couples TRBV28 to TRBJ2-5, with TRBD2 matching 7 bases. Looked up from germline, CDR1 is MDHEN and CDR2 is SYDVKM. After removal of 5 bases from V and 2 bases from J, the junction contained 2 bases not matched to a gene. This CDR3 comprises 13 residues. The CDR3 region is CASSERDQETQYF. CDR3 nucleotide sequence: TGTGCCAGCAGTGAGCGGGATCAAGAGACCCAGTACTTC.

This clonotype was observed at least ten times. The rearrangement links TRBV5-6 to TRBJ2-7; TRBD2 aligns across 11 bases. The J segment lost 2 bases and the V segment lost 6 bases, leaving 7 bases of the junction unmatched. Germline loops: CDR1 SGHDT, CDR2 YYEEEE. The CDR3 runs to 15 residues. CDR3 sequence reads: CASTYGTSGTYEQYF. DNA of the CDR3: TGTGCCAGCACCTACGGGACTAGCGGAACCTACGAGCAGTACTTC.

This clonotype was picked up a small number of times. It may be a read error: a sequence one base away is much more abundant. The chain has TRBV4-1 and TRBJ2-1; 7 bases fit TRBD2. The CDR3 extends over 16 amino acids. Per the germline V gene, CDR1 is MGHRA and CDR2 is YSYEKL. The DNA of the CDR3 is TGCGCCGGCAGCCGGGACTATTCAAGCTCCTACAATGAGCAGTTCTTC. This translates into CAGSRDYSSSYNEQFF.

In this sample, this clonotype turned up many times. The rearrangement uses TRBV5-1 and TRBJ1-2; 9 nucleotides align to TRBD1. The germline CDR1 and CDR2 sequences are SGHRS and YFSETQ. The CDR3 covers 15 residues. Trimming removed 4 bases from V and 5 bases from J; junction bases left unmatched: 9. The CDR3 loop is CASSNGDRVEYGYTF. The CDR3 DNA is TGCGCCAGCAGCAACGGGGACAGGGTCGAATATGGCTACACCTTC.

In this sample, this clonotype turned up many times. The V gene is TRBV12-3 or TRBV12-4, the J gene TRBJ2-2, with D hard to call. This CDR3 has 15 residues. Between the trimmed V and J ends, which lost 5 bases and 0 bases, there was a span of 10 bases. The DNA of the CDR3 is TGTGCCAGCAGTGCTCGTCGCCCGAACACCGGGGAGCTGTTTTTT. Translated, it gives CASSARRPNTGELFF.

This clonotype appeared many times. The chain links TRBV20-1 to TRBJ2-3, with 16 bases aligning to TRBD2. The trim removed 5 bases at V and 1 base at J, leaving 3 bases unmatched. The CDR3 is made up of 16 amino acids. The germline V gene encodes CDR1 DFQATT and CDR2 SNEGSKA (reference sequence). CDR3 coding DNA: TGCAGTGCTCTTGGGACTAGCGGGAGGGGCACAGATACGCAGTATTTT. Its protein product is CSALGTSGRGTDTQYF.

This clonotype was observed a handful of times. This chain joins TRBV20-1 and TRBJ2-7; possibly TRBD1 for D (5 bases). Germline assignment: CDR1 DFQATT and CDR2 SNEGSKA (reference sequence). V lost 3 bases and J lost 0, with 12 bases in between. The CDR3 covers 14 residues. The CDR3 DNA is TGCAGTGCTAGTTCCAGGGCCAGCTCCTACGAGCAGTACTTC. Translating gives CSASSRASSYEQYF.

The rearrangement joins TRBV5-1 to TRBJ2-7; D uncertain. The CDR3 sequence is 12 residues long. Germline-derived CDR1 and CDR2 are SGHRS and YFSETQ. Trimming took off 7 bases at V and 3 bases at J, with 11 bases between the two ends. CDR3 in DNA: TGCGCCAGCTTAACAGAACTCTACGAGCAGTACTTC. Protein product: CASLTELYEQYF.

This clonotype has at least ten counts. CDR3 amino acids: CASSLDREANSPLHF. DNA of the CDR3: TGTGCCAGCAGTTTAGACCGGGAAGCTAATTCACCCCTCCACTTT. This rearrangement joins TRBV27 to TRBJ1-6; D not certain. Germline V gene sequence: CDR1 MNHEY, CDR2 SMNVEV (reference sequence). V lost 2 bases and J lost 6, with 11 bases in between. This CDR3 region has 15 residues.